The rows below give T cell receptor beta chains drawn from one sample of a study of T cell responses to AZD1222 COVID-19 vaccine. TCRdb's table, derived via immunoSEQ multiplex PCR, lists solely in-frame clones and lacks some. Of approximately 150,000 clones in the sample, approximately 90% are singletons; the top ten hold 5%. The input for sequencing was peripheral blood, taken on day 0 of AZD1222 vaccination. The receptors were sampled from an adult in good health. The CDR3 runs from the conserved cysteine through the conserved F or W. Each record gives: D gene, J gene, V gene, clone size, CDR3 DNA, CDR3 protein. The D gene is left open where the match is weak. Clone size, where shown, is once, few, many, or a class for clones that have expanded.

. TRBJ2-5 TRBV6-5 . TGTGCCAGCAGTTACCCAAACAGGGTCCAAGAGACCCAGTACTTC CASSYPNRVQETQYF
. TRBJ2-2 TRBV9 . TGTGCCAGCAGCGTAGGGGACCCGACGGGGGAGCTGTTTTTT CASSVGDPTGELFF
. TRBJ1-6 TRBV7-9 . TGTGCCAGCAGCTCGTCGACCAGCATTGTCCCCCTCCACTTT CASSSSTSIVPLHF
TRBD1 TRBJ1-6 TRBV9 . TGTGCCAGCAGCAAGGACAGGGCCGCTTGGAATTCACCCCTCCACTTT CASSKDRAAWNSPLHF
. TRBJ2-7 TRBV28 . TGTGCCAGCAGTTTTAGGGGGGATACCTACGAGCAGTACTTC CASSFRGDTYEQYF
. TRBJ2-1 TRBV9 . TGTGCCAGCAGCGTGGAGGGAATCAGCTCCTACAATGAGCAGTTCTTC CASSVEGISSYNEQFF
. TRBJ2-1 TRBV18 . TGTGCCAGCTCACCAAGGGAGGCCCACGCTTCATACAATGAGCAGTTCTTC CASSPREAHASYNEQFF
. TRBJ2-2 TRBV27 . TGTGCCAGCAGTTTTTCAGGGCACGGGGAGCTGTTTTTT CASSFSGHGELFF
. TRBJ1-2 TRBV2 . TGTGCCAGCAGTGAACAGAATTCTAACTATGGCTACACCTTC CASSEQNSNYGYTF
. TRBJ1-6 TRBV6-5 . TGTGCTACCTCGGCGGGCTGGAATTCACCCCTCCACTTT CATSAGWNSPLHF
. TRBJ1-6 TRBV3-1/TRBV3-2 . TGTGCCAGCAGCCCTCACCGGACAGCCGACCTTCCTTATAATTCACCCCTCCACTTT CASSPHRTADLPYNSPLHF
. TRBJ1-1 TRBV19 . TGTGCCAGTATAGTGGGGGGTACCCTGAACACTGAAGCTTTCTTT CASIVGGTLNTEAFF
. TRBJ2-4 TRBV11-2 once TGTGCCAGCAGCCCCCGGAGGGTTTCGGGGGCGAAGAACATTCAGTACTTC CASSPRRVSGAKNIQYF
TRBD1 TRBJ1-2 TRBV28 . TGTGCCAGCAGTTCTATCGGGAGGGGGCCGAGCTACACCTTC CASSSIGRGPSYTF
TRBD2 TRBJ2-7 TRBV13 . TGTGCCAGCAGCCTCTTCCGGGAGGCCACCTACGAGCAGTACTTC CASSLFREATYEQYF
. TRBJ2-7 TRBV15 . TGTGCCACCAGCAGAGAACAAGGTGAATACGAGCAGTACTTC CATSREQGEYEQYF
. TRBJ2-7 TRBV5-1 . TGCGCCAGCAGCTTGGAGTTAGCAATTAATCGGGTGCAGTACTTC CASSLELAINRVQYF
. TRBJ1-6 TRBV18 . TGTGCCAGCTCACCACGTACAGCCAATAATTCACCCCTCCACTTT CASSPRTANNSPLHF
. TRBJ1-2 TRBV19 once TGTGCCAGTACCATGGGGAGGGGCTCGGGCTACACCTTC CASTMGRGSGYTF
. TRBJ1-2 TRBV27 . TGTGCCAGCAGTTTCGGACGGACAAGACTCGAATACACCTTC CASSFGRTRLEYTF
. TRBJ2-3 TRBV27 . TGTGCCAGCAGTCCAAGCAGATTCAGCACAGATACGCAGTATTTT CASSPSRFSTDTQYF
. TRBJ1-1 TRBV11-2 . TGTGCCAGCAGCTCCATAGACGGGAACCAATTTGAAGCTTTCTTT CASSSIDGNQFEAFF
. TRBJ2-7 TRBV7-3 few TGTGCCAGCAGCCCATTCGGAGAATACGAGCAGTACTTC CASSPFGEYEQYF
. TRBJ2-3 TRBV24-1 . TGTGCCACCAGTGACCCCGGCCCGGCACGGGGGCCAGTAGATACGCAGTATTTT CATSDPGPARGPVDTQYF
. TRBJ2-6 TRBV6-2/TRBV6-3 . TGTGCCAGCAGTTCCCTCTCTGGGGCCAACGTCCTGACTTTC CASSSLSGANVLTF
. TRBJ2-2 TRBV4-1 . TGCGCCAGCAGCCAAGAATCCAGGCTGAACACCGGGGAGCTGTTTTTT CASSQESRLNTGELFF
TRBD1 TRBJ2-5 TRBV4-1 . TGCGCCAGCAGCCAAGCGGGACAGCAAGAGACCCAGTACTTC CASSQAGQQETQYF
TRBD2 TRBJ2-6 TRBV3-1/TRBV3-2 few TGTGCCAGCAGCCAAGGGGGGATCCCGGGACTAGCGGGAGGGTACTCTGGGGCCAACGTCCTGACTTTC CASSQGGIPGLAGGYSGANVLTF
. TRBJ1-2 TRBV15 once TGTGCCACCAGCGGGGGCGGAGGGAACTATGGCTACACCTTC CATSGGGGNYGYTF
TRBD1 TRBJ1-6 TRBV9 . TGTGCCAGCAGCGTAGAGGGAACAGGGGGCAAATCCCTCCACTTT CASSVEGTGGKSLHF
. TRBJ1-2 TRBV25-1 . TGTGCCAGCAGGACGGGGGGTAACTATGGCTACACCTTC CASRTGGNYGYTF
. TRBJ2-1 TRBV27 . TGTGCCAGCAGTTTATCGACAGCTCCGGGACGCAGGGGGGTCAATGAGCAGTTCTTC CASSLSTAPGRRGVNEQFF
. TRBJ1-2 TRBV28 . TGTGCCAGCAATTATATCGGGACGGGACCCAACTATGGCTACACCTTC CASNYIGTGPNYGYTF
. TRBJ1-2 TRBV19 . TGTGCCAGTAGTATCGAGAGTTACTATGGCTACACCTTC CASSIESYYGYTF
TRBD1 TRBJ2-2 TRBV6-4 . TGTGCCAGCCGAAGACAGGGGGCAAACACCGGGGAGCTGTTTTTT CASRRQGANTGELFF
. TRBJ1-3 TRBV7-8 . TGTGCCAGCAGCGGAGCCGGACAGCCCAACTCTGGAAACACCATATATTTT CASSGAGQPNSGNTIYF
. TRBJ1-1 TRBV6-1 . TGTGCCAGCAGTGAACGCCCCCTGGGCACTGAAGCTTTCTTT CASSERPLGTEAFF
TRBD2 TRBJ2-5 TRBV9 . TGTGCCAGCAGCCCTACGGCTAGCGGGAGTCAGACCCAGTACTTC CASSPTASGSQTQYF
. TRBJ1-3 TRBV19 once TGTGCCAGTAGTCCCGCTAGGGGGATGCCTGGAAACACCATATATTTT CASSPARGMPGNTIYF
. TRBJ1-4 TRBV4-2 . TGTGCCAGCAGCCAAGTTGGGTCAGGGGCGAATGAAAAACTGTTTTTT CASSQVGSGANEKLFF
. TRBJ2-2 TRBV27 . TGTGCCAGCAGTTTTGGTCCGGGAGTCACCGGGGAGCTGTTTTTT CASSFGPGVTGELFF
. TRBJ1-3 TRBV15 once TGTGCCACCAGCAGAGATGGTGGGGGTTCTGGAAACACCATATATTTT CATSRDGGGSGNTIYF
. TRBJ2-2 TRBV5-1 . TGCGCCAGCAGCTTACTCGGATATACTGCGGGGGAGCTGTTTTTT CASSLLGYTAGELFF
. TRBJ2-7 TRBV24-1 . TGTGCCACCAGTGATTGGCCTTGCGAGCAGTACTTC CATSDWPCEQYF
. TRBJ1-1 TRBV30 . TGTGCCTGGAGTGTAGGGGTAATAAACACTGAAGCTTTCTTT CAWSVGVINTEAFF